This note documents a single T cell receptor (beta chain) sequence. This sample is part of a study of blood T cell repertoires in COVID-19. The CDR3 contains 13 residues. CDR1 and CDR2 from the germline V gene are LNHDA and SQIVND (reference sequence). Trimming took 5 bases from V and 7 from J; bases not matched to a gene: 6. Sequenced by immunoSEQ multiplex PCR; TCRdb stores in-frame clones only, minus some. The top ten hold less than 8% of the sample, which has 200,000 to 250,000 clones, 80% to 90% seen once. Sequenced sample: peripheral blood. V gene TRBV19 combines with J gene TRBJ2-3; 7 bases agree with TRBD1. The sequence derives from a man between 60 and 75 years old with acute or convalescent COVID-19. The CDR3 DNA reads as TGTGCCAGTAGTGCCGACAGGGCCAATACGCAGTATTTT. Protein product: CASSADRANTQYF.